Below are 26 T cell receptor beta chains sequenced from a single sample in a study of T cell responses to AZD1222 COVID-19 vaccine. Libraries were prepared by immunoSEQ multiplex PCR; TCRdb keeps only in-frame clonotypes and omits some of them. The profile shows some 16,000 clones, 80% to 85% of them singletons. This sample comprised peripheral blood, obtained 28 days after the second AZD1222 dose. These receptor sequences come from an adult who received the AZD1222 COVID-19 vaccine.

Regarding this clone: Relative to the germline gene, one junction end is altered; a read error may explain this. CDR3 loop: CASKLRQDQF. CDR3 nucleotides: TGCGCCAGCAAATTACGACAGGATCAATTC. The rearrangement joins TRBV10-1 to TRBJ1-2; a weak D match, TRBD1 (6 bases). The CDR3 has 10 amino acids. Germline CDR1 and CDR2: WNHNN and SYGVQD (reference sequence).

The V call is TRBV5-1, the J call TRBJ2-7; 8 positions match TRBD1. The CDR3 loop spans 16 amino acids. Per the germline V gene, CDR1 is SGHRS and CDR2 is YFSETQ. V dropped 4 bases and J dropped 5; count of bases not matched to a gene: 14. For the CDR3, the DNA is TGCGCCAGCAGCAACGGACAGGGAACGTTAAGGCACGAGCAGTACTTC. It encodes CASSNGQGTLRHEQYF.

V and J are TRBV27 and TRBJ1-1; no reliable D call. Germline CDR1 and CDR2: MNHEY and SMNVEV (reference sequence). V gave up 6 bases and J gave up 0 bases, with 11 bases separating them. The CDR3 is 14 residues long. DNA of the CDR3: TGTGCCAGCAGGCGGAGCGGGTTGAACACTGAAGCTTTCTTT. It encodes CASRRSGLNTEAFF.

The V call is TRBV5-1, the J call TRBJ1-5, with D uncertain. Germline V lookup: CDR1 SGHRS, CDR2 YFSETQ. The V end was cut by 2 bases, the J end by 6 bases, with 12 bases between. CDR3 length: 14 residues. The CDR3 DNA reads as TGCGCCAGCAGCTTAGATACGGCGGGTCAGCCCCAGCATTTT. Translating it yields CASSLDTAGQPQHF. Drawing the rest from reference TRBV5-1 and TRBJ1-5, the complete variable domain is KAGVTQTPRYLIKTRGQQVTLSCSPISGHRSVSWYQQTPGQGLQFLFEYFSETQRNKGNFPGRFSGRQFSNSRSEMNVSTLELGDSALYLCASSLDTAGQPQHFGDGTRLSIL.

This rearrangement joins TRBV19 to TRBJ1-1; D is unclear. The CDR3 length is 12 residues. Germline V gives CDR1 LNHDA, CDR2 SQIVND (reference sequence). V was cut by 9 bases and J by 2 bases, with 10 bases left in between. CDR3 sequence: CASGWRNTEAFF. The CDR3, as DNA: TGTGCCAGCGGGTGGAGAAACACTGAAGCTTTCTTT.

This clone showed up just a few times. The chain combines TRBV5-1 with TRBJ2-3, with D possibly being TRBD1 (5 bases). V lost 1 base, J lost 4 bases, and 13 bases lay in between. Germline V CDR1 and CDR2: SGHRS, YFSETQ. This CDR3 region has 15 residues. CDR3 bases: TGCGCCAGCAGCTTGTCGGCAGGGTCCGCAGATACGCAGTATTTT. This sequence encodes CASSLSAGSADTQYF.

This chain uses TRBV20-1 with TRBJ2-4; the match to TRBD2 covers 8 bases. Germline V lookup: CDR1 DFQATT, CDR2 SNEGSKA (reference sequence). With 3 bases clipped from V and 9 bases from J, the junction kept 7 bases outside the gene matches. The CDR3 length is 13 residues. This chain's CDR3 is CSASRGGRGIQYF. CDR3 nucleotide sequence: TGCAGTGCTAGTCGGGGGGGCCGGGGCATTCAGTACTTC.

The chain is built from TRBV12-3 or TRBV12-4 and TRBJ1-5; D gene uncertain. The CDR3 is 13 amino acids. V was pared by 5 bases and J by 4 bases, with 9 bases between. The CDR3 is CASSPGGNQPQHF. The CDR3 DNA is TGTGCCAGCAGTCCCGGTGGGAATCAGCCCCAGCATTTT.

A few counts support this clone. J is TRBJ2-2 and V is TRBV7-9; no reliable D call. V gave up 5 bases and J gave up 4 bases, with 14 bases separating them. The CDR3 is 15 residues long. Germline V gene data show CDR1 as SEHNR and CDR2 as FQNEAQ (reference sequence). The CDR3 DNA reads TGTGCCAGCAGCCAAAACCTGGCTAGCACCGGGGAGCTGTTTTTT. It is translated as CASSQNLASTGELFF.

This chain connects TRBV9 to TRBJ2-1; tentatively, D is TRBD2 (6 bases). The V end lost 0 bases, the J end lost 10 bases, and 11 bases lay between the germline ends. This CDR3 region has 13 residues. Germline values: CDR1 SGDLS, CDR2 YYNGEE. In DNA form, the CDR3 reads TGTGCCAGCAGCGTAGCGGGGCGGGGAGAGCAGTTCTTC. It specifies CASSVAGRGEQFF.

The chain carries TRBV7-9 and TRBJ2-7; 8 nucleotides match TRBD1. This CDR3 contains 14 residues. J lost 3 bases, V lost 4 bases, and 5 bases had no gene match. CDR1 and CDR2 (germline): SEHNR, FQNEAQ (reference sequence). CDR3 DNA sequence: TGTGCCAGCAGCTCCCCGACAGGGGACTACGAGCAGTACTTC. Residues: CASSSPTGDYEQYF.

There are a few counts of this clone. The V and J genes are TRBV3-1 (or the pseudogene TRBV3-2) and TRBJ1-6, with D unclear. The germline V gene has CDR1 LGHDT and CDR2 YNNKEL (reference sequence). The germline V and J ends were trimmed by 6 bases and 6 bases, with 18 bases remaining between them. CDR3 size: 16 residues. The CDR3 DNA is TGTGCCAGCAGTGAGACGGAATCTCTTCGTAATTCACCCCTCCACTTT. This encodes CASSETESLRNSPLHF.

The chain couples TRBV11-2 to TRBJ2-7; the D gene is possibly TRBD2 (6 bases). The CDR3 contains 15 residues. Trimming stripped 6 bases from V and 3 bases from J, with 18 bases between. The germline gives CDR1 SGHAT, CDR2 FQNNGV. The CDR3 loop is CASSSGTLLNYEQYF. The CDR3 DNA is TGTGCCAGCAGTTCCGGGACTCTCCTTAACTACGAGCAGTACTTC.

This sequence joins TRBV7-9 and TRBJ2-1; 7 bases fit TRBD2. Trimming cost V 4 bases and J 6 bases; bases outside gene matches: 6. CDR3 length: 14 amino acids. CDR1 SEHNR and CDR2 FQNEAQ come from the germline V gene (reference sequence). The CDR3 DNA sequence: TGTGCCAGCAGCTCGGAACTAGCGACCAATGAGCAGTTCTTC. It translates to CASSSELATNEQFF.

The rearrangement links TRBV7-8 to TRBJ1-3; D remains unclear. V was trimmed by 4 bases and J by 3 bases, leaving 10 bases between them. CDR3 length equals 14 residues. Germline-derived CDR1 and CDR2 are SGHVS and FQNEAQ. The CDR3 nucleotides are TGTGCCAGCAGCTCGGAGACTCTTGGAAACACCATATATTTT. Translation: CASSSETLGNTIYF.

The chain is built from TRBV24-1 and TRBJ2-3; D might be TRBD2 (6 bases). Germline V gives CDR1 KGHDR, CDR2 SFDVKD. The length of the CDR3 is 16 residues. Trimming pared 4 bases from V and 0 bases from J, leaving 13 bases between. In DNA form, the CDR3 reads TGTGCCACCAGTGACCAGGGCGGGGAAAGCACAGATACGCAGTATTTT. Amino acids: CATSDQGGESTDTQYF.

A single count supports this clone. The V and J genes are TRBV7-9 and TRBJ2-3; D is possibly TRBD1 (7 bases). The CDR3 totals 15 residues. Germline V gives CDR1 SEHNR, CDR2 FQNEAQ (reference sequence). Trimming removed 4 bases at V and 11 bases at J, with 22 bases between. The CDR3 here is CASSSGDSGVGMQYF. In DNA, the CDR3 is TGTGCCAGCAGCTCGGGGGACAGCGGCGTGGGAATGCAGTATTTT.

The chain joins TRBV15 to TRBJ1-4; 10 nucleotides line up with TRBD1. J was trimmed by 6 bases and V by 3 bases; bases with no gene match: 4. The CDR3 is made up of 15 amino acids. Germline V lookup: CDR1 LNHNV, CDR2 YYDKDF (reference sequence). The CDR3 region is CATSRDRGKDEKLFF. The CDR3 DNA sequence: TGTGCCACCAGCAGGGACAGGGGGAAGGATGAAAAACTGTTTTTT.

The genes are TRBV6-5 and TRBJ2-5, with 13 bases aligning to TRBD2. The CDR3 is made up of 14 amino acids. V dropped 5 bases and J dropped 4; count of bases not matched to a gene: 1. Germline values: CDR1 MNHEY, CDR2 SVGAGI. CDR3 loop: CASSRLAGGETQYF. CDR3 nucleotides: TGTGCCAGCAGTAGACTAGCGGGGGGAGAGACCCAGTACTTC.

J is TRBJ1-1 and V is TRBV30; D is perhaps TRBD1 (6 bases). V was trimmed by 2 bases and J by 0 bases, leaving 7 bases between them. The CDR3 loop spans 13 amino acids. Germline V gives CDR1 GTSNPN, CDR2 SVGIG (reference sequence). The CDR3 loop is CAWSQGMNTEAFF. Written as DNA, the CDR3 is TGTGCCTGGAGTCAGGGGATGAACACTGAAGCTTTCTTT.

This chain joins TRBV10-3 and TRBJ2-1, with D tentatively TRBD1 (5 bases). This CDR3 contains 15 residues. Between the trimmed V and J ends, which lost 5 bases and 6 bases, there was a span of 17 bases. Germline assignment: CDR1 ENHRY and CDR2 SYGVKD. The CDR3 is CAISLPGADFNEQFF. CDR3 sequence (DNA): TGTGCCATCAGTCTCCCTGGGGCGGATTTCAATGAGCAGTTCTTC.

This clone was counted once. V and J are TRBV28 and TRBJ2-7; D remains unclear. V lost 4 bases, J lost 2 bases, and 12 bases lay in between. Germline CDR1 is MDHEN and CDR2 is SYDVKM. The CDR3 loop spans 14 amino acids. CDR3 sequence: CASSSRSPTYEQYF. Written as DNA, the CDR3 is TGTGCCAGCAGTTCCCGATCGCCCACCTACGAGCAGTACTTC.

The V and J genes are TRBV5-5 and TRBJ1-1, with D perhaps TRBD1 (5 bases). This CDR3 is 13 amino acids long. Trimming pared 4 bases from V and 5 bases from J, leaving 12 bases between. The germline CDR1 and CDR2 sequences are SGHKS and YYEKEE (reference sequence). The CDR3 DNA follows: TGTGCCAGCAGCCAATATCGGGGGACTGAAGCTTTCTTT. It codes for CASSQYRGTEAFF.

About this clone itself: The sample carries other DNA sequences with the same CDR3. The chain joins TRBV7-9 to TRBJ2-7, with 8 bases lining up with TRBD1. After removal of 4 bases from V and 1 base from J, the junction contained 3 bases not matched to a gene. CDR1 is SEHNR, CDR2 FQNEAQ, per germline (reference sequence). The CDR3 has 14 amino acids. CDR3 nucleotide sequence: TGTGCCAGCAGCTCCGGACAGGGTTCCTACGAGCAGTACTTC. Translation: CASSSGQGSYEQYF.

V gene TRBV7-2 combines with J gene TRBJ1-1, with a possible D match to TRBD1 (6 bases). Between the trimmed V and J ends, which lost 1 base and 4 bases, there was a span of 10 bases. The CDR3 runs 14 residues. Per the germline V gene, CDR1 is SGHTA and CDR2 is FQGNSA. The CDR3 reads CASSLGGLTTEAFF. CDR3 in DNA: TGTGCCAGCAGCTTAGGGGGGCTTACCACTGAAGCTTTCTTT.

This chain joins TRBV5-6 and TRBJ2-1; D perhaps matches TRBD2 (6 bases). V lost 2 bases and J 7 bases, leaving 13 bases between the germline ends. The germline V gene has CDR1 SGHDT and CDR2 YYEEEE. This CDR3 spans 14 amino acids. The CDR3 loop reads CASSLGGLGNEQFF. The CDR3 DNA reads as TGTGCCAGCAGCTTAGGAGGGCTTGGGAATGAGCAGTTCTTC.